These 9 T cell receptor beta chains were all obtained from the same sample, sequenced in a study of response to subunit inactivated influenza vaccine. TCRdb reprocessed the RT-PCR reads via MiXCR and lists one record per CDR3 protein. Of over 300,000 distinct CDR3 sequences listed, 21% were seen once; the top ten hold about a tenth. Sequenced here: PBMCs from blood, sampled about 19 months after vaccination. The receptors stem from a man between 50 and 75 years old who received an inactivated influenza vaccine.

This rearrangement joins TRBV9 to TRBJ1-4; tentatively, D is TRBD1 (5 bases). This CDR3 has 14 amino acids. Trimming took 5 bases from V and 5 from J, leaving 13 bases between them. In germline, CDR1 is SGDLS, CDR2 YYNGEE. The CDR3 DNA reads as TGTGCCAGCAGTGGGGGACTTTTCAATGAAAAACTGTTTTTT. Translation: CASSGGLFNEKLFF.

This clonotype has a count of ten or more. This CDR3 reads CASTRTGTLTEAFF. The CDR3 region has the DNA TGTGCCAGCACCCGGACAGGCACTCTCACTGAAGCTTTCTTT. This chain joins TRBV12-3 or TRBV12-4 and TRBJ1-1; 7 positions match TRBD1. This CDR3 is built from 14 residues. V shed 7 bases, J shed 4 bases, and the junction held 9 bases outside the gene matches.

The V call is TRBV5-1, the J call TRBJ1-5; possible D gene TRBD1, 5 bases. The germline V and J ends were trimmed by 5 bases and 0 bases, with 9 bases remaining between them. The V gene's germline CDR1 is SGHRS and CDR2 YFSETQ. The CDR3 has 14 residues. The CDR3 loop is CASSVRASNQPQHF. The CDR3 nucleotides read TGCGCCAGCAGTGTCAGGGCTAGCAATCAGCCCCAGCATTTT.

The chain employs TRBV12-3 or TRBV12-4 and TRBJ1-5; D remains ambiguous. The CDR3 extends over 15 amino acids. V lost 5 bases, J lost 1 base, and 12 bases lay in between. The CDR3: CASSVADASNQPQHF. The CDR3 bases are TGTGCCAGCAGTGTGGCCGATGCGAGCAATCAGCCCCAGCATTTT.

This clonotype was counted a single time. The chain recombines TRBV5-4 with TRBJ2-2, with D tentatively TRBD2 (7 bases). Germline loops: CDR1 SGHNT, CDR2 YYREEE (reference sequence). Trimming left V 3 bases short and J 3 bases short, with 12 bases between. The CDR3 has 15 amino acids. The CDR3, as DNA: TGTGCCAGCAGCTCGGGGGGCCGGGACACCGGGGAGCTGTTTTTT. Residues: CASSSGGRDTGELFF. Supplemented by reference TRBV5-4 and TRBJ2-2, the full variable domain reads ETGVTQSPTHLIKTRGQQVTLRCSSQSGHNTVSWYQQALGQGPQFIFQYYREEENGRGNFPPRFSGLQFPNYSSELNVNALELDDSALYLCASSSGGRDTGELFFGEGSRLTVL.

There are a few counts of this clonotype. The chain employs TRBV20-1 and TRBJ2-3; a weak D match, TRBD2 (6 bases). Germline CDR1 is DFQATT and CDR2 is SNEGSKA (reference sequence). The V end lost 4 bases, the J end lost 2 bases, and 13 bases lay between the germline ends. This CDR3 comprises 14 residues. For the CDR3, the DNA is TGCAGTGCTATTTTGGGAGGCCTCACAGATACGCAGTATTTT. Translation gives CSAILGGLTDTQYF.

The J gene is TRBJ1-2, the V gene TRBV19, with D maybe TRBD1 (5 bases). Per germline, CDR1 LNHDA and CDR2 SQIVND (reference sequence). Trimming shortened V by 7 bases and J by 8 bases, and 29 bases separated the two germline ends. The CDR3 is 17 residues long. CDR3 in DNA: TGTGCCAGTACTCCACCCATGATAAGGGGACTGCGCGGGGGCTACACCTTC. Translation: CASTPPMIRGLRGGYTF.

A few counts support this clonotype. The chain joins TRBV5-1 to TRBJ2-5, with no clear D. Between the trimmed V and J ends, which lost 0 bases and 4 bases, there was a span of 10 bases. This CDR3 comprises 14 residues. Germline loops: CDR1 SGHRS, CDR2 YFSETQ. The CDR3 DNA sequence: TGCGCCAGCAGCTTGGGCAGGATGGGAGAGACCCAGTACTTC. This sequence encodes CASSLGRMGETQYF.

In its sample, this clonotype was seen a few times. This chain links TRBV12-3 or TRBV12-4 with TRBJ1-4, with 7 bases aligning to TRBD1. The ends lost 8 bases at V and 4 bases at J; junction bases unmatched: 10. This CDR3 is built from 15 residues. CDR3 sequence (DNA): TGTGCCAGCCGAAACACAGGGGCTCATAATGAAAAACTGTTTTTT. This gives the protein CASRNTGAHNEKLFF.